The 28 T cell receptor beta chains given below trace back to one sample, sequenced in a study of tumor-infiltrating lymphocytes in localized non-small cell lung cancer. Clones were read by immunoSEQ multiplex PCR, and TCRdb kept only the in-frame ones, dropping some. The sample records around 25,000 clones, roughly three fifths being singletons. Sequencing was performed on lung tumor tissue. The receptor set was obtained from a human donor with non-small cell lung cancer.

The V call is TRBV11-2, the J call TRBJ2-5; no definite D call. The CDR3 length is 15 residues. Germline assignment: CDR1 SGHAT and CDR2 FQNNGV. Trimming removed 3 bases from V and 2 bases from J, with 13 bases in between. The CDR3 reads CASSFFQPDQETQYF. Written as DNA, the CDR3 is TGTGCCAGCAGCTTCTTCCAGCCAGATCAAGAGACCCAGTACTTC.

The rearrangement uses TRBV5-3 and TRBJ1-2; tentatively, D is TRBD1 (5 bases). TRBV5-3 is known as an ORF, though its function is uncertain. This CDR3 is 16 amino acids long. Trimming cost V 2 bases and J 2 bases, with 16 bases left between them. The CDR3 reads CARSFWSSEGNYGYTF. CDR3 DNA sequence: TGTGCCAGAAGCTTCTGGTCGTCGGAGGGGAACTATGGCTACACCTTC.

The chain carries TRBV9 and TRBJ2-5, with D unclear. Germline V CDR1 and CDR2: SGDLS, YYNGEE. V shed 0 bases and J shed 5 bases, with 8 bases lying between them. The CDR3 has 13 amino acids. The CDR3 sequence is CASSVATGETQYF. CDR3 in DNA: TGTGCCAGCAGCGTAGCCACTGGGGAGACCCAGTACTTC. Combining the CDR3 with reference TRBV9 and TRBJ2-5 gives the whole variable domain DSGVTQTPKHLITATGQRVTLRCSPRSGDLSVYWYQQSLDQGLQFLIQYYNGEERAKGNILERFSAQQFPDLHSELNLSSLELGDSALYFCASSVATGETQYFGPGTRLLVL.

As DNA, the CDR3 is TGTGCCAGCAGCTTCGGGACAGGGAGGGGAAGAACTGAAGCTTTCTTT. It is translated as CASSFGTGRGRTEAFF. This chain links TRBV7-9 with TRBJ1-1; the match to TRBD1 covers 9 bases. Germline trimming cut 3 bases from V and 5 bases from J; bases unmatched to any gene: 10. Germline V CDR1 and CDR2: SEHNR, FQNEAQ (reference sequence). The CDR3 contains 16 residues.

This clone is a singleton in its sample. The chain links TRBV5-4 to TRBJ1-1, with D perhaps matching TRBD1 (5 bases). The germline gives CDR1 SGHNT, CDR2 YYREEE (reference sequence). There are 13 residues in the CDR3. The V end lost 3 bases, the J end lost 6 bases, and 12 bases lay between the germline ends. The CDR3 coding sequence is TGTGCCAGCAGCTCTGGGACCTCTCCTGAAGCTTTCTTT. It is translated as CASSSGTSPEAFF.

V gene TRBV2 combines with J gene TRBJ2-7; 8 positions match TRBD1. V shed 7 bases and J 0 bases; nucleotides not matched to a gene: 8. Germline V CDR1 and CDR2: SNHLY, FYNNEI. The CDR3 consists of 15 residues. The CDR3 loop is CASTIQDRASYEQYF. The CDR3 DNA reads as TGTGCCAGCACGATCCAGGACAGGGCCTCCTACGAGCAGTACTTC.

The genes are TRBV18 and TRBJ2-3; D is unclear. This CDR3 contains 13 residues. Trimming took 6 bases from V and 2 from J, leaving 9 bases between them. The germline V gene has CDR1 KGHSH and CDR2 LQKENI. The CDR3 loop is CASSEAITDTQYF. CDR3 DNA: TGTGCCAGCTCTGAGGCGATCACAGATACGCAGTATTTT.

V gene TRBV21-1 combines with J gene TRBJ2-1; the DNA was not compared with TRBD2, the D call given in the table. TRBV21-1 is designated a pseudogene. This CDR3 contains 17 residues. The CDR3 reads CASSKGGVGARYNEQFF. The CDR3 DNA follows: TGTGCCAGCAGCAAAGGTGGTGTCGGAGCCCGGTACAATGAGCAGTTCTTC.

In its sample, this clone is medium-sized. The chain joins TRBV18 to TRBJ2-7; 13 bases fit TRBD2. Trimming at V came to 6 bases and at J to 4 bases, leaving 6 bases not matched to a gene. There are 15 residues in the CDR3. The germline gives CDR1 KGHSH, CDR2 LQKENI. The CDR3 spells CASSLGTSGTYEQYF. CDR3 bases: TGTGCCAGCTCTCTAGGGACTAGCGGGACGTACGAGCAGTACTTC.

The chain is built from TRBV7-9 and TRBJ2-2; D gene uncertain. The CDR3 totals 11 residues. Per germline, CDR1 SEHNR and CDR2 FQNEAQ (reference sequence). Trimming stripped 5 bases from V and 5 bases from J, with 3 bases between. The CDR3 is CASSGTGELFF. CDR3 nucleotide sequence: TGTGCCAGCAGCGGTACCGGGGAGCTGTTTTTT.

This chain links TRBV18 with TRBJ1-1; no definite D call. Looked up from germline, CDR1 is KGHSH and CDR2 is LQKENI. This CDR3 contains 13 residues. Trimming left V 3 bases short and J 1 base short, with 6 bases between. The CDR3 DNA reads TGTGCCAGCTCACCTTCAGCGAACACTGAAGCTTTCTTT. It encodes CASSPSANTEAFF.

The chain couples TRBV5-1 to TRBJ2-3, with TRBD2 matching over 14 bases. V lost 4 bases and J lost 3; bases outside the gene matches: 7. Germline V gene sequence: CDR1 SGHRS, CDR2 YFSETQ. The CDR3 consists of 17 residues. CDR3 sequence: CASSAGTSGRGTDTQYF. CDR3 nucleotide sequence: TGCGCCAGCAGCGCTGGGACTAGCGGGAGAGGGACAGATACGCAGTATTTT. Supplemented by reference TRBV5-1 and TRBJ2-3, the full variable domain reads KAGVTQTPRYLIKTRGQQVTLSCSPISGHRSVSWYQQTPGQGLQFLFEYFSETQRNKGNFPGRFSGRQFSNSRSEMNVSTLELGDSALYLCASSAGTSGRGTDTQYFGPGTRLTVL.

The chain uses TRBV5-1 and TRBJ1-1, with D tentatively TRBD1 (5 bases). Trimming pared 5 bases from V and 3 bases from J, leaving 8 bases between. The V gene's germline CDR1 is SGHRS and CDR2 YFSETQ. This CDR3 comprises 12 residues. CDR3 loop: CASRKGDTEAFF. In DNA form, the CDR3 reads TGCGCCAGCAGGAAAGGGGACACTGAAGCTTTCTTT.

The genes are TRBV29-1 and TRBJ2-3; TRBD1 matches 10 bases. Germline V CDR1 and CDR2: SQVTM, ANQGSEA. This CDR3 has 14 amino acids. The junction had 8 bases not matched to a gene; V was cut back by 8 bases and J by 3 bases. The CDR3 region is CSPNDRGRTDTQYF. The CDR3 DNA follows: TGCAGCCCAAATGACAGGGGGCGGACAGATACGCAGTATTTT.

The chain joins TRBV7-9 to TRBJ2-1, with 8 bases lining up with TRBD2. The germline gives CDR1 SEHNR, CDR2 FQNEAQ (reference sequence). The V segment lost 3 bases and the J segment 6 bases; nucleotides outside the gene matches: 7. The CDR3 extends over 15 amino acids. CDR3 region: CASSFRVAGSNEQFF. In DNA, the CDR3 is TGTGCCAGCAGCTTTAGGGTAGCGGGATCCAATGAGCAGTTCTTC.

This chain uses TRBV5-5 with TRBJ2-7, with D maybe TRBD1 (6 bases). The germline V gene has CDR1 SGHKS and CDR2 YYEKEE (reference sequence). There are 14 residues in the CDR3. V lost 0 bases and J 3 bases, leaving 10 bases between the germline ends. The CDR3 DNA sequence: TGTGCCAGCAGCTTGGGGGGGCTGGGCTACGAGCAGTACTTC. The encoded protein is CASSLGGLGYEQYF.

The chain couples TRBV19 to TRBJ2-3; TRBD2 matches 7 bases. V trimming: 1 base; J trimming: 4 bases; junction bases outside the gene matches: 5. The CDR3 totals 15 residues. Germline V lookup: CDR1 LNHDA, CDR2 SQIVND (reference sequence). Here the CDR3 reads CASSIGGGPSDTQYF. The CDR3 coding sequence is TGTGCCAGTAGTATAGGGGGAGGGCCCTCAGATACGCAGTATTTT.

The chain joins TRBV6-6 to TRBJ1-2; the D is unclear. V lost 9 bases and J lost 4, with 18 bases in between. From germline, CDR1 is MNHNY and CDR2 SVGAGI (reference sequence). The CDR3 sequence is 14 residues long. The CDR3: CASTQVGRGYGYTF. CDR3 coding DNA: TGTGCCAGTACCCAAGTAGGGCGCGGCTATGGCTACACCTTC.

This clone was recorded a few times. The rearrangement links TRBV10-3 to TRBJ1-1; D gene uncertain. Germline loops: CDR1 ENHRY, CDR2 SYGVKD. The CDR3 contains 12 residues. The V end lost 8 bases, the J end lost 1 base, and 8 bases lay between the germline ends. The CDR3 region has the DNA TGTGCCATCGCCAATGGGAACACTGAAGCTTTCTTT. Translating it yields CAIANGNTEAFF.

This clone was seen a few times. This chain uses TRBV10-1 with TRBJ2-3; D is unclear. The length of the CDR3 is 12 residues. CDR1 is WNHNN, CDR2 SYGVQD, per germline (reference sequence). V was cut by 4 bases and J by 3 bases, with 5 bases left in between. The CDR3 region has the DNA TGCGCCAGCAGTGGAAGGACAGATACGCAGTATTTT. It encodes CASSGRTDTQYF.

V is TRBV12-5 and J is TRBJ2-6; a possible D gene is TRBD1 (6 bases). With 2 bases removed from V and 1 base from J, the gap between germline ends came to 15 bases. The CDR3 is 18 residues long. In germline, CDR1 is LGHNT, CDR2 FRNRAP. CDR3 amino acids: CASGLIVIGGSGANVLTF. The CDR3 DNA reads as TGTGCTAGTGGTTTGATCGTGATAGGGGGATCTGGGGCCAACGTCCTGACTTTC.

By sample share, this clone is medium-sized. V is TRBV7-9 and J is TRBJ1-2; a weak D match, TRBD1 (5 bases). This CDR3 contains 13 residues. The V and J ends lost 5 bases and 4 bases respectively, with 11 bases between them. Germline-derived CDR1 and CDR2 are SEHNR and FQNEAQ (reference sequence). The CDR3, as DNA: TGTGCCAGCAGCCCCAAGACAGTCTATGGCTACACCTTC. It is translated as CASSPKTVYGYTF.

This chain uses TRBV28 with TRBJ1-4; TRBD1 might be the D (5 bases). The V and J ends lost 7 bases and 3 bases respectively, with 18 bases between them. The germline CDR1 and CDR2 sequences are MDHEN and SYDVKM. The CDR3 length is 16 residues. The chain's CDR3 is CASNSAPGRANEKLFF. As DNA, the CDR3 is TGTGCCAGCAATAGTGCCCCGGGACGGGCTAATGAAAAACTGTTTTTT.

V usage is TRBV6-6 and J usage is TRBJ1-5; 11 nucleotides agree with TRBD1. The CDR3 extends over 15 amino acids. Per the germline V gene, CDR1 is MNHNY and CDR2 is SVGAGI (reference sequence). The V segment lost 5 bases and the J segment 5 bases; nucleotides outside the gene matches: 5. The CDR3 is CASSGRDRGDQPQHF. As DNA, the CDR3 is TGTGCCAGCAGTGGCCGGGACAGGGGGGATCAGCCCCAGCATTTT.

The genes are TRBV5-1 and TRBJ1-1; 10 bases are a match to TRBD1. This CDR3 region has 14 residues. V lost 9 bases and J lost 4; bases outside the gene matches: 9. Germline V gene sequence: CDR1 SGHRS, CDR2 YFSETQ. CDR3 amino acids: CATKTGGASTEAFF. In DNA, the CDR3 is TGCGCCACCAAGACAGGGGGCGCCTCCACTGAAGCTTTCTTT. Looking up the rest from reference TRBV5-1 and TRBJ1-1 gives the full variable domain: KAGVTQTPRYLIKTRGQQVTLSCSPISGHRSVSWYQQTPGQGLQFLFEYFSETQRNKGNFPGRFSGRQFSNSRSEMNVSTLELGDSALYLCATKTGGASTEAFFGQGTRLTVV.

J is TRBJ2-3 and V is TRBV14, with D perhaps TRBD1 (6 bases). Deletions cut 5 bases from V and 0 bases from J, with 12 bases between. Germline-derived CDR1 and CDR2 are SGHDN and FVKESK. This CDR3 region has 15 residues. CDR3 amino acids: CASSTGQQSTDTQYF. CDR3 nucleotides: TGTGCCAGCAGCACTGGACAGCAGAGCACAGATACGCAGTATTTT.

This chain connects TRBV5-8 to TRBJ1-3; unclear D gene. This CDR3 has 15 residues. Germline V lookup: CDR1 SGHTS, CDR2 YDEGEE. V was clipped by 0 bases and J by 2 bases, with 9 bases between them. DNA for the CDR3: TGTGCCAGCAGCTTGGACATGAGGCCTGGAAACACCATATATTTT. This translates into CASSLDMRPGNTIYF.

The J gene is TRBJ2-2, the V gene TRBV4-2, with a weak D call TRBD1 (6 bases). CDR3 length equals 16 residues. Germline CDR1 and CDR2: LGHNA and YNFKEQ. V shed 1 base and J shed 5 bases, with 14 bases lying between them. Here the CDR3 reads CASSQAPGHLTGELFF. DNA for the CDR3: TGTGCCAGCAGCCAAGCTCCGGGACACTTAACCGGGGAGCTGTTTTTT.